The rows below give T cell receptor beta chains drawn from one sample of a study of T cell repertoires in cytomegalovirus infection. TCRdb ran MiXCR on the reads and lists one entry per CDR3 protein. The data hold 150,000 to 200,000 distinct CDR3 sequences, with approximately 9.6% observed a single time. Input material: PBMCs. The receptors were sampled from a human donor in good health (CMV status not recorded). Some clones in this sample may be carry-over from other donors' samples. CDR3s include the opening cysteine and the closing phenylalanine or tryptophan. A D gene is named only where the DNA matches it firmly. Some rows mark clone size as missing; the rest say once, few, many or name a class of expanded clone.

J: TRBJ1-2; D: .; size: few; V: TRBV2; DNA: TGTGCCAGCAACCGCCTCAGGGAAGGCTACACCTTC; CDR3: CASNRLREGYTF
J: TRBJ1-1; D: .; size: few; V: TRBV18; DNA: TGTGCCAGTTCGGACATTTTGAACACTGAAGCTTTCTTT; CDR3: CASSDILNTEAFF
J: TRBJ2-7; D: .; size: few; V: TRBV20-1; DNA: TGCAGTGCTAGCGGGCGGGAAGACTCCTACGAGCAGTACTTC; CDR3: CSASGREDSYEQYF
J: TRBJ2-1; D: TRBD2; size: .; V: TRBV6-5; DNA: TGTGCCAGCAGCTTCTTAAAAACTAGCGGGATCTACAATGAGCAGTTCTTC; CDR3: CASSFLKTSGIYNEQFF
J: TRBJ1-2; D: .; size: .; V: TRBV7-9; DNA: TGTGCCAGCAGCCCACCGACGGCCCAGGATGGCTACACCTTC; CDR3: CASSPPTAQDGYTF
J: TRBJ2-7; D: TRBD2; size: many; V: TRBV7-2; DNA: TGTGCCAGCAGCTTAGGGGCGGGAGGCGGTTACGAGCAGTACTTC; CDR3: CASSLGAGGGYEQYF
J: TRBJ1-3; D: TRBD1; size: .; V: TRBV28; DNA: TGTGCCAGCAGTTTCAAGACAGGGGAAATATCAGGAAACACCATATATTTT; CDR3: CASSFKTGEISGNTIYF
J: TRBJ2-2; D: TRBD1; size: many; V: TRBV12-3/TRBV12-4; DNA: TGTGCCAGCAGTTTAGACAGGGGGAACACCGGGGAGCTGTTTTTT; CDR3: CASSLDRGNTGELFF
J: TRBJ2-3; D: TRBD2; size: many; V: TRBV7-2; DNA: TGTGCCAGCAGCTTAGTAGGGGGTCGACTAGCGGGGGGCACAGATACGCAGTATTTT; CDR3: CASSLVGGRLAGGTDTQYF
J: TRBJ2-2; D: .; size: few; V: TRBV28; DNA: TGTGCCAGCAGTTTATCCGGCGGGGGCCGCACCGGGGAGCTGTTTTTT; CDR3: CASSLSGGGRTGELFF
J: TRBJ1-5; D: TRBD1; size: few; V: TRBV19; DNA: TGTGCCAGTAGTACCTCCGGGACAGGGGTCCAGCCCCAGCATTTT; CDR3: CASSTSGTGVQPQHF
J: TRBJ2-7; D: .; size: few; V: TRBV10-3; DNA: TGTGCCATCGGTGGTGGGGGCGGAAGCTACGAGCAGTACTTC; CDR3: CAIGGGGGSYEQYF
J: TRBJ1-5; D: .; size: few; V: TRBV6-2/TRBV6-3; DNA: TGTGCCAGCAGTAACCTCAGGAAACAGGGCCATCAGCCCCAGCATTTT; CDR3: CASSNLRKQGHQPQHF
J: TRBJ2-3; D: .; size: .; V: TRBV30; DNA: TGTGCCTGGAGTTACCAAGCGGGCACAGATACGCAGTATTTT; CDR3: CAWSYQAGTDTQYF
J: TRBJ2-1; D: .; size: many; V: TRBV7-6; DNA: TGTGCCAGCAGCTTAAACAATGCAGTCTCTGGTCCCGAGCAGTTCTTC; CDR3: CASSLNNAVSGPEQFF
J: TRBJ2-7; D: TRBD1; size: .; V: TRBV14; DNA: TGTGCCAGCAGCCAAGATGACGAGGACAGGGGGTTTGTTTACGAGCAGTACTTC; CDR3: CASSQDDEDRGFVYEQYF
J: TRBJ1-2; D: .; size: many; V: TRBV19; DNA: TGTGCCAGTAGTTCGACAGCGAGAGATGGCTACACCTTC; CDR3: CASSSTARDGYTF
J: TRBJ2-7; D: TRBD2; size: many; V: TRBV7-2; DNA: TGTGCCAGCAGCCCTGGGGGGGTCTTATCCTACGAGCAGTACTTC; CDR3: CASSPGGVLSYEQYF
J: TRBJ1-1; D: .; size: many; V: TRBV7-9; DNA: TGTGCCAGCAGCCTGAAGGGTTGGGGAGGCACTGAAGCTTTCTTT; CDR3: CASSLKGWGGTEAFF
J: TRBJ1-4; D: .; size: .; V: TRBV30; DNA: TGTGCCTGGAGTAGGTGGGGGGCGCCGGGTAATGAAAAACTGTTTTTT; CDR3: CAWSRWGAPGNEKLFF
J: TRBJ1-5; D: TRBD1; size: .; V: TRBV7-2; DNA: TGTGCCAGCAGCGACACAGGGGGCCTGGATCAGCCCCAGCATTTT; CDR3: CASSDTGGLDQPQHF
J: TRBJ2-1; D: TRBD2; size: many; V: TRBV7-2; DNA: TGTGCCAGCAGCCTAGTGGCTAGCGGGAAACGTGTTGAGCAGTTCTTC; CDR3: CASSLVASGKRVEQFF
J: TRBJ1-1; D: TRBD1; size: many; V: TRBV7-9; DNA: TGTGCCAGCAGCGTAACAGGGGGCAACACTGAAGCTTTCTTT; CDR3: CASSVTGGNTEAFF
J: TRBJ2-3; D: TRBD2; size: many; V: TRBV7-9; DNA: TGTGCCAGCAGCCTCGGGTCTAGCGGGAGACAGTATTTT; CDR3: CASSLGSSGRQYF
J: TRBJ2-1; D: .; size: .; V: TRBV4-3; DNA: TGCGCCAGCAGCCAAACCATAGAACCCCTGTACAATGAGCAGTTCTTC; CDR3: CASSQTIEPLYNEQFF
J: TRBJ1-5; D: .; size: .; V: TRBV6-1; DNA: TGTGCCAGCGAAGGGGATCAGCCCCAGCATTTT; CDR3: CASEGDQPQHF
J: TRBJ2-1; D: .; size: .; V: TRBV6-2/TRBV6-3; DNA: TGTGCCAGCACGAAGAACTCCCATGAGCAGTTCTTC; CDR3: CASTKNSHEQFF
J: TRBJ1-5; D: TRBD1; size: many; V: TRBV7-2; DNA: TGTGCCAGCAGCTTAGGGGGGGGCAGGGGGCGGTTAGGCAATCAGCCCCAGCATTTT; CDR3: CASSLGGGRGRLGNQPQHF
J: TRBJ1-2; D: .; size: .; V: TRBV29-1; DNA: TGCAGCGTCCCGGGACCGGATGGCTACACCTTC; CDR3: CSVPGPDGYTF
J: TRBJ2-3; D: .; size: few; V: TRBV20-1; DNA: TGCAGTGCTAAAGAGCGGGTTAGGACAGATACGCAGTATTTT; CDR3: CSAKERVRTDTQYF
J: TRBJ1-1; D: .; size: many; V: TRBV6-2/TRBV6-3; DNA: TGTGCCAGCAGTTATTGGCCAGGGAAATTGAACACTGAAGCTTTCTTT; CDR3: CASSYWPGKLNTEAFF
J: TRBJ2-1; D: .; size: many; V: TRBV6-5; DNA: TGTGCCAGCACTTTGGAGGGGGGGGCCCACAATGAGCAGTTCTTC; CDR3: CASTLEGGAHNEQFF
J: TRBJ1-2; D: .; size: many; V: TRBV24-1; DNA: TGTGCCACCAGTTTGGACCGGTCGGATGGCTACACCTTC; CDR3: CATSLDRSDGYTF
J: TRBJ1-1; D: .; size: many; V: TRBV19; DNA: TGTGCCAGTAGTATTTCGACAGTGAACACTGAAGCTTTCTTT; CDR3: CASSISTVNTEAFF
J: TRBJ2-1; D: TRBD2; size: many; V: TRBV3-1; DNA: TGTGCCAGCAGCCAACTTAGCGGGAGGAGTGGAGTGAATGAGCAGTTCTTC; CDR3: CASSQLSGRSGVNEQFF
J: TRBJ2-4; D: .; size: many; V: TRBV7-2; DNA: TGTGCCAGCAGCTTAACCAGACAAAACATTCAGTACTTC; CDR3: CASSLTRQNIQYF
J: TRBJ1-5; D: .; size: .; V: TRBV19; DNA: TGTGCCAGTAACCAGGGCATGAGCAATCAGCCCCAGCATTTT; CDR3: CASNQGMSNQPQHF
J: TRBJ1-5; D: .; size: many; V: TRBV7-8; DNA: TGTGCCAGCAGCTTAGCGAAGGTTACAGCCCAGCATTTT; CDR3: CASSLAKVTAQHF
J: TRBJ2-5; D: .; size: many; V: TRBV7-2; DNA: TGTGCCAGCAGGCCTTCAGGGATCCAAGAGACCCAGTACTTC; CDR3: CASRPSGIQETQYF
J: TRBJ2-5; D: TRBD2; size: medium-sized; V: TRBV7-2; DNA: TGTGCCAGCAGCTTAGCCCCTGGTTCTAGCGGGGGAAACCAAGAGACCCAGTACTTC; CDR3: CASSLAPGSSGGNQETQYF
J: TRBJ2-7; D: TRBD2; size: .; V: TRBV18; DNA: TGTGCCAGCTCACCATCCCGGAGTATTAGCGGGAGTTCCTACGAGCAGTACTTC; CDR3: CASSPSRSISGSSYEQYF
J: TRBJ2-7; D: TRBD2; size: many; V: TRBV7-8; DNA: TGTGCCAGCAGCTTATCTAGCGGTCCCACCAGCTCCTACGAGCAGTACTTC; CDR3: CASSLSSGPTSSYEQYF
J: TRBJ2-1; D: .; size: few; V: TRBV11-2; DNA: TGTGCCAGCAGTCCGAATTACAATGAGCAGTTCTTC; CDR3: CASSPNYNEQFF
J: TRBJ1-1; D: TRBD1; size: few; V: TRBV20-1; DNA: TGCAGTGCCAGATTGGCTCCGGGACAGGGGGCCTTCCTGAACACTGAAGCTTTCTTT; CDR3: CSARLAPGQGAFLNTEAFF
J: TRBJ2-1; D: TRBD2; size: .; V: TRBV2; DNA: TGTGCCAGCAGTGAAGATCGTTTACTAGCGGGGGTTGAGCAGTTCTTC; CDR3: CASSEDRLLAGVEQFF
J: TRBJ1-2; D: .; size: few; V: TRBV7-9; DNA: TGTGCCAGCAGCCGGTATAACCAGACAGACTCGTCCTTCTATGGCTACACCTTC; CDR3: CASSRYNQTDSSFYGYTF
J: TRBJ1-1; D: .; size: many; V: TRBV28; DNA: TGTGCCAGCAGTCTCAGCGGCGGCTCTGAAGCTTTCTTT; CDR3: CASSLSGGSEAFF
J: TRBJ2-5; D: TRBD2; size: many; V: TRBV7-6; DNA: TGTGCCAGCAGCCGCGGGGGAGGGGAGACCCAGTACTTC; CDR3: CASSRGGGETQYF
J: TRBJ2-3; D: .; size: .; V: TRBV11-2; DNA: TGTGCCAGCAGCCCGGGGCAAGGAAGAACTAGCACAGATACGCAGTATTTT; CDR3: CASSPGQGRTSTDTQYF